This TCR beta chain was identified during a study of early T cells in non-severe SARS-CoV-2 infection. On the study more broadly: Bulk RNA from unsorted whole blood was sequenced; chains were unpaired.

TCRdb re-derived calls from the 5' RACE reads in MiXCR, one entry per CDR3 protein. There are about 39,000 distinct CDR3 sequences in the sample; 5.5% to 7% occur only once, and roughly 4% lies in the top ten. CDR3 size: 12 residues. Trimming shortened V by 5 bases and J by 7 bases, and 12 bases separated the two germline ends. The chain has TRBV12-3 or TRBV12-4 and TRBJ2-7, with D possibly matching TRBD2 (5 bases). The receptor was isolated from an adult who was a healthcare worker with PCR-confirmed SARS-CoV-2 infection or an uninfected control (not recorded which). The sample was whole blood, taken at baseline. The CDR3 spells CASSPRPGEQYF. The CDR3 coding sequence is TGTGCCAGCAGTCCCCGCCCGGGGGAGCAGTACTTC.